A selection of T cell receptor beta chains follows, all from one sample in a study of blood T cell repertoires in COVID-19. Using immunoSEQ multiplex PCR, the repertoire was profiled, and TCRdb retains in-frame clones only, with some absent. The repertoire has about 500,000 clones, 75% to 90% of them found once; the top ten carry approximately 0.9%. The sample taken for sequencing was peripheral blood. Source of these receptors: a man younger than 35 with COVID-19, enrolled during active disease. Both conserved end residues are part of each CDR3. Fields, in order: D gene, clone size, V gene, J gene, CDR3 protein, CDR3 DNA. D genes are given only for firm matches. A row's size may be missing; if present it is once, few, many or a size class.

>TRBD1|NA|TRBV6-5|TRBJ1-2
CASRKPGQGGGYTF
TGTGCCAGCAGGAAACCCGGACAGGGAGGTGGCTACACCTTC
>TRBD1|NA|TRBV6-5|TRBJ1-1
CASRWDRGGNTEAFF
TGTGCCAGCAGGTGGGACAGGGGCGGGAACACTGAAGCTTTCTTT
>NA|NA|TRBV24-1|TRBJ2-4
CATSDMMRDKNIQYF
TGTGCCACCAGTGATATGATGAGAGACAAAAACATTCAGTACTTC
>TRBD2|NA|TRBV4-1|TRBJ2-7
CASSQELRLAGGPYEQYF
TGCGCCAGCAGCCAAGAGCTGAGACTAGCGGGAGGGCCCTACGAGCAGTACTTC
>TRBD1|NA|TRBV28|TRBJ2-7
CASSLMFVTGVSYEQYF
TGTGCCAGCAGTTTAATGTTTGTCACAGGGGTGTCCTACGAGCAGTACTTC
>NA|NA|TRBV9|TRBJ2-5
CASSVSGGETQYF
TGTGCCAGCAGCGTAAGCGGCGGAGAGACCCAGTACTTC
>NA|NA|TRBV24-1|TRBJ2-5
CATSGGGQETQYF
TGTGCCACCAGTGGAGGAGGGCAAGAGACCCAGTACTTC
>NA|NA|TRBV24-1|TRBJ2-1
CATSEPDSRVEFF
TGTGCCACCAGTGAACCCGACTCCCGGGTCGAGTTCTTC
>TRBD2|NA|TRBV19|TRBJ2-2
CASSIGPTSGNTGELFF
TGTGCCAGTAGCATTGGGCCCACTAGCGGGAACACCGGGGAGCTGTTTTTT
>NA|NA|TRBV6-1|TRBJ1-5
CASSEILISNQPQHF
TGTGCCAGCAGTGAAATCCTAATCAGCAATCAGCCCCAGCATTTT
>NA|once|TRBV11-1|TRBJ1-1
CASSFSGSTEAFF
TGTGCCAGCAGCTTTTCTGGGAGCACTGAAGCTTTCTTT
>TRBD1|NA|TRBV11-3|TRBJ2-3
CASSFRGRWDTQYF
TGTGCCAGCAGCTTCAGGGGGCGTTGGGATACGCAGTATTTT
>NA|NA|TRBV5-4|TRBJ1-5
CASSPVPGNQPQHF
TGTGCCAGCAGCCCCGTCCCGGGTAATCAGCCCCAGCATTTT